Detailed here is one TCR beta chain. A few counts support this clonotype. Its binding antigen is unknown. No base quality information exists; no much larger clone differs at one position. From V the trimming removes 3 bases and from J it removes 3 bases, while the gene matches leave 0 bases of the junction unaccounted for. From cysteine to phenylalanine, the CDR3 is 13 amino acids long. Kept here is only the CDR3 DNA, which spans 39 bases and is read in frame from base 1. Sequences LNHNV (CDR1) and YYDKDF (CDR2) are obtained from the germline V gene (reference sequence). The reads were generated on an Illumina HiSeq 1500. TCRdb reanalyzed the raw reads on its own, using fastp at Q25 for trimming and MiXCR for clone calling, and kept in-frame beta chains. Each entry is one CDR3 protein sequence, shown with its most common DNA and genes. The sample profile shows some 480,000 distinct CDR3 sequences; about 33% of them were found once. 15% to 20% of the sample is held by the ten biggest clonotypes.

The treatment or condition label, as the study defines it: in vitro stimulation with specific CMV peptide epitopes to enrich CMV-specific T cells. The data are from a study of T cell repertoires in cytomegalovirus infection (dated by TCRdb to 2018 to 2020). Looking at the study overall: Recently identified HLA-C-restricted CMV epitopes, whose presentation resists viral immunomodulation, were targeted by peptide stimulations together with well-studied HLA-B-restricted epitopes. Donor HLA type was relevant to the analysis, because carriage of CMV infection together with the matching HLA type was indicated by public TCR beta signatures. Paper-wide results and their limitations: The ex vivo response was dominated by HLA-C-restricted CMV-specific TCR beta clonotypes, which also provided the single most frequent clonotype in two of eight donors. In both this cohort and an independent cohort of several hundred donors, the cumulative frequency of public TCR beta family members distinguished carriers of CMV infection plus the relevant HLA type.

Sequencing used cultured PBMCs, obtained from culture after CMV antigen stimulation. The TCR sequence derives from a human donor in good health (CMV status not recorded). Some clones in this sample may be carry-over from other donors' samples. This chain joins TRBV15 to TRBJ1-2, with 8 junctional bases fitting TRBD1. The nucleotides read TGTGCCACCAGCAGGGACAGGGACTATGGCTACACCTTC. This encodes CATSRDRDYGYTF.